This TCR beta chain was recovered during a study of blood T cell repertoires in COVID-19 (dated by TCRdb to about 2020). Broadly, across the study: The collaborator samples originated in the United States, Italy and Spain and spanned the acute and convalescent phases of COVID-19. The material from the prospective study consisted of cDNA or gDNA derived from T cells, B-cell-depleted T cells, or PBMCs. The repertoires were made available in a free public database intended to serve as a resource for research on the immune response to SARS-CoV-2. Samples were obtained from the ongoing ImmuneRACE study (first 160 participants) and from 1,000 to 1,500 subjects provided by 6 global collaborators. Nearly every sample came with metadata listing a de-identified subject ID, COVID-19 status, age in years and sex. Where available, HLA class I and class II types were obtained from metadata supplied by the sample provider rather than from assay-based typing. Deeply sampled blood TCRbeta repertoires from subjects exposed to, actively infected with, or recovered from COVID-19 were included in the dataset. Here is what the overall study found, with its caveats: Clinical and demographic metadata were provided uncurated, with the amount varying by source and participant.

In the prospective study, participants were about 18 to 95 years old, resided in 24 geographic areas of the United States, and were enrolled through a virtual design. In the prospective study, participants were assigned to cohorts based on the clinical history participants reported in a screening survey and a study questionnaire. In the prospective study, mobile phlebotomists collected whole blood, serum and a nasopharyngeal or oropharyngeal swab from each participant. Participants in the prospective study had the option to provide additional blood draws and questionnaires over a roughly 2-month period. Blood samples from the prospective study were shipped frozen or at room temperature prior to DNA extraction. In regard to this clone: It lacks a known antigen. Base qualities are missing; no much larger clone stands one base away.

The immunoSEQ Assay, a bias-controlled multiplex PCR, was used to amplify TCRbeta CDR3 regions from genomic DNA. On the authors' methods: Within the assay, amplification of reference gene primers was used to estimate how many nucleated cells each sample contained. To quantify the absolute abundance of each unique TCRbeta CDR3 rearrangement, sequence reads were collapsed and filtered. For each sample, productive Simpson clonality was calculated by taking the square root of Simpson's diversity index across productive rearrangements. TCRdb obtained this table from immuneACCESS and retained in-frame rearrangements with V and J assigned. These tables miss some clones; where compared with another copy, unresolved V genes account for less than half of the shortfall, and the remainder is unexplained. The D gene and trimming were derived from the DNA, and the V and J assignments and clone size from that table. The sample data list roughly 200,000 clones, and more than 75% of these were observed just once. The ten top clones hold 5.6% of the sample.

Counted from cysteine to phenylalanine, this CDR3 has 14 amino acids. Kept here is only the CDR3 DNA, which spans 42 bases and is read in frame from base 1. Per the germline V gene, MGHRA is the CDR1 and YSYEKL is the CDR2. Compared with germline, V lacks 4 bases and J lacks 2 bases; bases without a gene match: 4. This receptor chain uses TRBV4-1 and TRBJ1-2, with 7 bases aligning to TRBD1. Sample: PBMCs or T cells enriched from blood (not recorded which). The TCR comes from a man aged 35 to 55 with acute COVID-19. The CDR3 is CASSPGQENYGYTF. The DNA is TGCGCCAGCAGCCCCGGACAGGAGAACTATGGCTACACCTTC.